The clone carrying this TCR beta chain was recorded many times. CDR3 length: 13 amino acids. CDR1 is SGHAT and CDR2 is FQNNGV in the germline V gene. V shed 5 bases and J shed 5 bases, with 12 bases lying between them. Arm-PCR with iRepertoire HTBI primers amplified the CDR3 regions for these TCR beta libraries. TCRdb fed the multiplex PCR reads into MiXCR, producing one record per CDR3 protein. The sample shows approximately 250,000 distinct CDR3 sequences, 15% to 20% of them seen only once. The sample is drawn from a study of regulatory T cells in long-lasting Graves disease. Noted time point: newly diagnosed GD, antithyroid drugs for less than 3 months. The TCR library was made from RNA extracted from PBMCs.

The starting material was peripheral blood mononuclear cells (PBMCs), obtained at new diagnosis, from a patient treated with antithyroid drugs. The clonotype comes from a female donor with Graves disease. The rearrangement joins TRBV11-2 to TRBJ2-5; D tentatively reads TRBD1 or TRBD2 (5 bases each). The CDR3, as DNA: TGTGCCAGCAGCGGCCGGGGCTACGAGACCCAGTACTTC. It yields the protein CASSGRGYETQYF.